A single sample gave rise to the 4 T cell receptor beta chains below, sequenced in a study of response to subunit inactivated influenza vaccine. TCRdb independently ran MiXCR on the RT-PCR reads; one entry per CDR3 protein. The table has about 700,000 distinct CDR3 sequences, around a sixth seen once. Sequenced here: PBMCs from blood, sampled about 13 days after vaccination. These receptors were obtained from a man aged 50-59 years who received an inactivated influenza vaccine.

This clonotype was seen a few times. The chain combines TRBV7-9 with TRBJ2-5; D unresolved. Between the trimmed V and J ends, which lost 5 bases and 0 bases, there was a span of 10 bases. The CDR3 runs 14 residues. Germline V gives CDR1 SEHNR, CDR2 FQNEAQ (reference sequence). The CDR3 nucleotides are TGTGCCAGCAGCAAGTTTGGGTACCAAGAGACCCAGTACTTC. This translates into CASSKFGYQETQYF.

The table lists this clonotype with a few counts. This chain joins TRBV12-3 or TRBV12-4 and TRBJ1-2; maybe TRBD1 (5 bases). The CDR3 sequence is 14 residues long. Trimming cost V 3 bases and J 4 bases, with 12 bases left between them. CDR3 bases: TGTGCCAGCAGTTTGTCCCAGGGCCTCTATGGCTACACCTTC. Protein: CASSLSQGLYGYTF.

The chain combines TRBV28 with TRBJ2-1; 9 nucleotides agree with TRBD1. The CDR3 spans 15 residues. Trimming took 5 bases from V and 3 from J; bases not matched to a gene: 5. Germline V gene lookup returns CDR1 MDHEN and CDR2 SYDVKM. The CDR3, as DNA: TGTGCCAGCAGTCTACAGGGGGCTAACTACAATGAGCAGTTCTTC. Protein product: CASSLQGANYNEQFF. Drawing the rest from reference TRBV28 and TRBJ2-1, the complete variable domain is DVKVTQSSRYLVKRTGEKVFLECVQDMDHENMFWYRQDPGLGLRLIYFSYDVKMKEKGDIPEGYSVSREKKERFSLILESASTNQTSMYLCASSLQGANYNEQFFGPGTRLTVL.

The chain is built from TRBV9 and TRBJ2-1; 10 bases fit TRBD2. The V gene end was trimmed by 4 bases and the J gene end by 0 bases; junction bases not matched to a gene: 7. The CDR3 is 17 residues long. CDR1 is SGDLS, CDR2 YYNGEE, per germline. The CDR3 loop reads CASSPESGRASYNEQFF. The CDR3 region has the DNA TGTGCCAGCAGCCCCGAAAGCGGGAGGGCCTCCTACAATGAGCAGTTCTTC.